This is a list of T cell receptor beta chains from one sample in a study of blood T cells in healthy people across ages. TCRdb re-analysed the 5' RACE reads in MiXCR, keeping a single row per CDR3 protein. The sample records around 1,800,000 distinct CDR3 sequences, around 42% being singletons. The specimen was blood. These receptors were taken from a human donor in good health. Each CDR3 is given with its conserved first and last residue. A D gene is named only where the DNA matches it firmly. Not all rows give a size; the values are once, few, many and, for expanded clones, a class.

>-|TRBV7-9|-|TRBJ2-7|16
CASSTLTGLSYLEQYF
TGTGCCAGCAGCACTCTGACAGGTCTGAGTTATTTGGAGCAGTACTTC
>TRBD1|TRBV18|-|TRBJ1-2|14
CASSPGTGINGYTF
TGTGCCAGCTCACCAGGGACAGGGATTAATGGCTACACCTTC
>-|TRBV12-3/TRBV12-4|few|TRBJ2-1|13
CASSLRDAGEQFF
TGTGCCAGCAGTTTACGGGACGCAGGGGAGCAGTTCTTC
>TRBD1|TRBV10-3|-|TRBJ2-2|13
CAISEDRGGELFF
TGTGCCATCAGTGAGGACAGGGGCGGGGAGCTGTTTTTT
>-|TRBV24-1|few|TRBJ2-3|15
CATSDLQNYVNTQYF
TGTGCCACCAGTGATTTGCAAAACTATGTAAATACGCAGTATTTT
>-|TRBV12-3/TRBV12-4|once|TRBJ2-3|13
CASRRSRVDTQYF
TGTGCCAGCAGACGCTCGCGAGTGGATACGCAGTATTTT
>TRBD2|TRBV10-3|few|TRBJ2-1|19
CAISESRTSGGASYNEQFF
TGTGCCATCAGTGAGTCCCGGACTAGCGGGGGGGCTTCCTACAATGAGCAGTTCTTC
>TRBD1|TRBV7-3|few|TRBJ2-1|15
CASSFRDRVFNEQFF
TGTGCCAGCAGCTTCCGGGACAGGGTCTTCAATGAGCAGTTCTTC
>-|TRBV12-3/TRBV12-4|-|TRBJ2-6|16
CASSQPTISGANVLTF
TGTGCCAGCAGTCAACCAACCATCTCTGGGGCCAACGTCCTGACTTTC
>-|TRBV4-1|-|TRBJ1-2|16
CASSPAGDPGNYGYTF
TGCGCCAGCAGCCCTGCGGGGGACCCAGGGAACTATGGCTACACCTTC